This T cell receptor beta chain was sequenced for a study of OX40 agonist ivuxolimab in advanced cancers. Whole-study context: Administration of intravenous ivuxolimab to patients occurred every 2 weeks at 0.01 to 10 mg/kg. Allowance was made for prior anti-PD-1, anti-PD-L1 or anti-CTLA-4 therapy, and roughly 39% had some. Notes on the study in general: Fewer expanded clones were found on average in CD4+ than in CD8+ T cells.

TCRdb keeps only in-frame clones here, not all; method: immunoSEQ multiplex PCR. The table records about 38,000 clones, 65% to 90% of them present only once. Germline lookup yields CDR1 SEHNR and CDR2 FQNEAQ (reference sequence). The ends were cut back, 1 base at V and 8 bases at J, with 14 bases in the middle. This CDR3 comprises 15 residues. This clone was seen more than once but under ten times. Antigen unknown. The specimen was CD4+ or CD8+ T cells sorted from blood, collected in a trial of the OX40 agonist ivuxolimab. This TCR derives from an adult with an advanced solid tumor such as melanoma, head and neck, liver or kidney cancer. V is TRBV7-9 and J is TRBJ1-4, with TRBD1 as a possible D gene (5 bases). The CDR3 region has the DNA TGTGCCAGCAGCTTAGGCGGGGCCTCGGGAGAAAAACTGTTTTTT. Protein: CASSLGGASGEKLFF.